The clone carrying this T cell receptor (beta chain) appeared a few times. Its antigen is unknown. This sample was included in a study of CD8 T cells in ankylosing spondylitis. General study points: One TCR beta motif, made up of eight or nine highly homologous variants, appeared characteristic of ankylosing spondylitis blood. Clones linked with disease were CD8+ and fairly uncommon in the peripheral blood. Prior work had noted some motif variants in reactive arthritis blood and synovial fluid.

Molecular-barcoded quantitative 5'-RACE produced these TCR beta libraries. MiXCR was run by TCRdb on the 5' RACE reads, yielding one entry per CDR3 protein. The sample lists nearly 250,000 distinct CDR3 sequences; roughly a third were seen once. Material for sequencing was blood, either unsorted or a sorted T cell fraction (not recorded which). This sequence was found in a male donor with ankylosing spondylitis or in good health (not recorded which).

DNA for the CDR3: TGCGCCAGCAGCTTGACAGGGAAGAACACCGGGGAGCTGTTTTTT. This sequence encodes CASSLTGKNTGELFF. The rearrangement links TRBV5-1 to TRBJ2-2, with a tentative D call TRBD1 (6 bases). CDR3 length equals 15 residues. Trimming cost V 1 base and J 1 base, with 8 bases left between them. Germline CDR1 SGHRS, CDR2 YFSETQ. Combining the CDR3 with reference TRBV5-1 and TRBJ2-2 gives the whole variable domain KAGVTQTPRYLIKTRGQQVTLSCSPISGHRSVSWYQQTPGQGLQFLFEYFSETQRNKGNFPGRFSGRQFSNSRSEMNVSTLELGDSALYLCASSLTGKNTGELFFGEGSRLTVL.